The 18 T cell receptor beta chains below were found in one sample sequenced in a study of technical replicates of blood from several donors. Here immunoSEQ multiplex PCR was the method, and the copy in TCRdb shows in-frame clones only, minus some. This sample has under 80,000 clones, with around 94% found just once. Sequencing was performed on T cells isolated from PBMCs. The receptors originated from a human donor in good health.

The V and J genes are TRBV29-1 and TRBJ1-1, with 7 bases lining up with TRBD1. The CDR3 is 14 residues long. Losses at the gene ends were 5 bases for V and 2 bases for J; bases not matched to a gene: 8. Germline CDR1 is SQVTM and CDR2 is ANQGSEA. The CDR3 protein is CSVTRDSPNTEAFF. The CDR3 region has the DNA TGCAGCGTTACCAGGGACAGCCCAAACACTGAAGCTTTCTTT.

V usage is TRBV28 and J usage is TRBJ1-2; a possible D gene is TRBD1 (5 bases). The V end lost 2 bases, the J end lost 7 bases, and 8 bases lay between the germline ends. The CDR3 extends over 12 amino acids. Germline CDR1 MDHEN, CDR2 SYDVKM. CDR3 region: CASSLQGIGYTF. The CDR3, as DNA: TGTGCCAGCAGTTTACAGGGCATTGGCTACACCTTC.

CDR3 nucleotides: TGTGCCAGCATGGAGAGCTTTAACACCGGGGAGCTGTTTTTT. Translation: CASMESFNTGELFF. V and J are TRBV6-5 and TRBJ2-2; D unresolved. CDR1 is MNHEY, CDR2 SVGAGI, per germline. The length of the CDR3 is 14 residues. The V end lost 7 bases, the J end lost 2 bases, and 11 bases lay between the germline ends.

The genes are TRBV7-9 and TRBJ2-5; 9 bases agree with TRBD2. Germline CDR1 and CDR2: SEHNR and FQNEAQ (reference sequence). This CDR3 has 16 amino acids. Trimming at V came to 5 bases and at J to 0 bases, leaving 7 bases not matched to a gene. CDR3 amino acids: CASSNPTSGYQETQYF. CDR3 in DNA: TGTGCCAGCAGCAATCCGACTAGCGGCTACCAAGAGACCCAGTACTTC.

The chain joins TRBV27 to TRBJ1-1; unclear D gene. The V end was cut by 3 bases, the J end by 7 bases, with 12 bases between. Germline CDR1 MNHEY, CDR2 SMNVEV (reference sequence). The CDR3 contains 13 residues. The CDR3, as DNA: TGTGCCAGCAGTTTCGGGGAGGCGCATGAAGCTTTCTTT. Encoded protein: CASSFGEAHEAFF.

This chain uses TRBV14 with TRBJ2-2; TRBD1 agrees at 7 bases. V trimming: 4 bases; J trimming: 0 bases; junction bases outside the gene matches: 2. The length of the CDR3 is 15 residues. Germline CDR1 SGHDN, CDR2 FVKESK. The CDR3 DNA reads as TGTGCCAGCAGCCTCCAGGGGGCGAACACCGGGGAGCTGTTTTTT. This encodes CASSLQGANTGELFF. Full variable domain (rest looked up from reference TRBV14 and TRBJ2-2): EAGVTQFPSHSVIEKGQTVTLRCDPISGHDNLYWYRRVMGKEIKFLLHFVKESKQDESGMPNNRFLAERTGGTYSTLKVQPAELEDSGVYFCASSLQGANTGELFFGEGSRLTVL.

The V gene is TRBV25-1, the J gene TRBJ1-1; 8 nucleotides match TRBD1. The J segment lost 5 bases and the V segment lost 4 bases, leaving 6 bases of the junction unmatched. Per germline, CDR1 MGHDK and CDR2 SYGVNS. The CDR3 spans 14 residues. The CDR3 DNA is TGTGCCAGCAGTGCTTTGACAGGGGAAACTGAAGCTTTCTTT. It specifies CASSALTGETEAFF.

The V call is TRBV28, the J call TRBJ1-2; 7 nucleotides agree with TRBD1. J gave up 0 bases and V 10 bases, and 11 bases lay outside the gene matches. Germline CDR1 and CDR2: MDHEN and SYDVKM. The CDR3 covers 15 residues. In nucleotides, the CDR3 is TGTGCCACCGAAGGGAGGACAGGACCTAACTATGGCTACACCTTC. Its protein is CATEGRTGPNYGYTF.

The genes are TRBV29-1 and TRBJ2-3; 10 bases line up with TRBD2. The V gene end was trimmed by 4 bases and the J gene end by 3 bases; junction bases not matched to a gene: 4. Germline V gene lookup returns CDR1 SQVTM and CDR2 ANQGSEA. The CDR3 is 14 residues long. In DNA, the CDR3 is TGCAGCGTTGCAGGACTAGCGGCTACAGATACGCAGTATTTT. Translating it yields CSVAGLAATDTQYF.

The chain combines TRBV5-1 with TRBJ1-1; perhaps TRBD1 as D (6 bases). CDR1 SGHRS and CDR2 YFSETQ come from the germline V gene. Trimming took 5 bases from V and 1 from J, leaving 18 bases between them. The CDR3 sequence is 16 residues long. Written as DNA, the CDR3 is TGCGCCAGCAGTCGGGGCGTGGGGGCGCAGAACACTGAAGCTTTCTTT. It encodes CASSRGVGAQNTEAFF.

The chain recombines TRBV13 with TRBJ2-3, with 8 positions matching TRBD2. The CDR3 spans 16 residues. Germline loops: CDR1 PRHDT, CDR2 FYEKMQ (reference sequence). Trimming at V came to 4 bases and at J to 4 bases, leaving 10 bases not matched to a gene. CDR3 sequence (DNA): TGTGCCAGCAGCTCTATAGCCGGGGGGGAGTCAGATACGCAGTATTTT. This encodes CASSSIAGGESDTQYF.

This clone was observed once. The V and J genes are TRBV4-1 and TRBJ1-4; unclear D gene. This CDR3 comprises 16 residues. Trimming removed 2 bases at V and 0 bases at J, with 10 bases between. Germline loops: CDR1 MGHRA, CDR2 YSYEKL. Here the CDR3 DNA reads TGCGCCAGCAGCCAACTTGCGATCGCAACTAATGAAAAACTGTTTTTT. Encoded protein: CASSQLAIATNEKLFF.

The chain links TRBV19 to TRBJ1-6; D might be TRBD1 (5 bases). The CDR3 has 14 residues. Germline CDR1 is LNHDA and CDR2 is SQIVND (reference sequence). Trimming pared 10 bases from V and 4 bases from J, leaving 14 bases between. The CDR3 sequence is CATSRQPYNSPLHF. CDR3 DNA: TGTGCCACTTCAAGACAGCCGTATAATTCACCCCTCCACTTT.

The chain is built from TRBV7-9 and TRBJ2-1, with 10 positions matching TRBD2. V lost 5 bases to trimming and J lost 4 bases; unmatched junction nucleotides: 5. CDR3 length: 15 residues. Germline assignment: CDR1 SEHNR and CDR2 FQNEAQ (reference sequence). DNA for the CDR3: TGTGCCAGCAGCATGCCGGGACTAGCGTACAATGAGCAGTTCTTC. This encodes CASSMPGLAYNEQFF.

The CDR3 DNA reads TGTGCCACCAGCAAGGGACAGGGTCTCCCAAATGAGCAGTTCTTC. Translation gives CATSKGQGLPNEQFF. The chain uses TRBV15 and TRBJ2-1, with 9 bases fitting TRBD1. V shed 4 bases and J 7 bases; nucleotides not matched to a gene: 8. From germline, CDR1 is LNHNV and CDR2 YYDKDF (reference sequence). The CDR3 has 15 amino acids.

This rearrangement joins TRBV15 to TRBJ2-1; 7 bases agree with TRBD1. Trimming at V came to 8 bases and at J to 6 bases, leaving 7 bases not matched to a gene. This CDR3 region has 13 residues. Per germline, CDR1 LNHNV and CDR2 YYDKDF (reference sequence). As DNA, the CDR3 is TGTGCCACCTCGCTGACAGGGCCCAATGAGCAGTTCTTC. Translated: CATSLTGPNEQFF.

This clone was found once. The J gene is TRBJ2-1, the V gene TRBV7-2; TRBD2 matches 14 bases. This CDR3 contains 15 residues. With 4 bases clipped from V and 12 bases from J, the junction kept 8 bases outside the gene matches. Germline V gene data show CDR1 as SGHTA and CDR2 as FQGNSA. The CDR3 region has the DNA TGTGCCAGCAGCTCCGGGACTAGCGGGAGAAACCGGCAGTTCTTC. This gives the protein CASSSGTSGRNRQFF.

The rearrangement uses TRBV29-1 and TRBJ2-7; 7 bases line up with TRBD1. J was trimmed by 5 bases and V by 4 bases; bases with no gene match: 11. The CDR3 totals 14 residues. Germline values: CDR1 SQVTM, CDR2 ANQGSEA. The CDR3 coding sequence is TGCAGCGTTGCAGGGGGTTTTTCTATGAACGAGCAGTACTTC. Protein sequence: CSVAGGFSMNEQYF.